One TCR beta chain is described in this entry. Its antigen is unknown. This entry belongs to a study of identical twins. The germline CDR1 and CDR2 sequences are MNHNY and SVGAGI (reference sequence). With 10 bases clipped from V and 6 bases from J, the junction kept 4 bases outside the gene matches. The CDR3 spans 11 residues. The donor group consisted entirely of healthy Caucasians. Study conclusions and caveats: Models predicted too little out-of-frame TCR alpha sharing in monozygotic twins. Conclusions relied on cross-sectional statistical analysis, not following the same donors.

MiXCR, applied by TCRdb to the 5' RACE reads, yields one record per CDR3 protein. The sample contains 450,000 to 600,000 distinct CDR3 sequences, around 22% of which appear only once. The same sample was also studied in work on yellow fever vaccine responses in identical twins.

This sequence joins TRBV6-6 and TRBJ2-7; 9 bases are a match to TRBD1. The material sequenced was CD4+ T cells sorted from blood. The source of this sequence is a woman younger than 35 in good health. The CDR3 nucleotides are TGTGCCATGACAGGGGGATGCGAGCAGTACTTC. This encodes CAMTGGCEQYF.